This TCR beta chain was obtained from a study of T cells after yellow fever vaccination. TCRdb re-analysed the 5' RACE reads in MiXCR, keeping a single row per CDR3 protein. The table has roughly 96,000 distinct CDR3 sequences, 8% to 10% seen once. This CDR3 region has 15 residues. Germline assignment: CDR1 MNHEY and CDR2 SMNVEV (reference sequence). Trimming pared 2 bases from V and 0 bases from J, leaving 11 bases between. This clonotype was seen many times. The chain employs TRBV27 and TRBJ2-7, with D perhaps TRBD1 or TRBD2 (5 bases each). The source of this sequence is a man aged 18-30 years who received the YFV17D yellow fever vaccine. The input for sequencing was CD8+ T cells not binding an NS4B(214-222) dextramer, sorted from PBMCs, taken roughly 15 days after the first yellow fever vaccination. The DNA of the CDR3 is TGTGCCAGCAGTTTAGCCGGGGCGAGCTCCTACGAGCAGTACTTC. This sequence encodes CASSLAGASSYEQYF.